What follows are 18 T cell receptor beta chains derived from one specimen sequenced in a study of beta chain features in type 1 diabetes. Study findings and constraints: People with Type 1 diabetes carried modestly yet significantly shorter TCRB CDR3s in all four CD4+ subsets.

Of the isolated RNA, all was reverse transcribed, and so the sequenced material was expressed TCRB transcripts. TCRdb's table, derived via immunoSEQ multiplex PCR, lists solely in-frame clones and lacks some. The profile shows about 650,000 clones, roughly 12% of them singletons. These TCRs' antigens remain unknown. The specimen was naive CD4+ T cells from blood. The receptors here all came from a man aged 25 to 40 with type 1 diabetes.

The J gene is TRBJ2-1, the V gene TRBV29-1; maybe TRBD2 (6 bases). The CDR3 runs 17 residues. The germline V gene encodes CDR1 SQVTM and CDR2 ANQGSEA. V lost 0 bases to trimming and J lost 0 bases, with 15 bases between them. CDR3 in DNA: TGCAGCGTTGAAGATCCGAGACGGGGACTCTCCTACAATGAGCAGTTCTTC. Translation gives CSVEDPRRGLSYNEQFF.

V and J are TRBV9 and TRBJ2-1, with D possibly TRBD1 on 6 matching bases. The ends were cut back, 2 bases at V and 3 bases at J, with 12 bases in the middle. Germline V lookup: CDR1 SGDLS, CDR2 YYNGEE. The CDR3 spans 15 residues. The CDR3 DNA sequence: TGTGCCAGCAGCGTCACCGGGACAATCTACAATGAGCAGTTCTTC. As protein: CASSVTGTIYNEQFF.

J is TRBJ1-2 and V is TRBV16, with 8 bases aligning to TRBD1. The junction had 11 bases not matched to a gene; V was cut back by 4 bases and J by 4 bases. The germline V gene has CDR1 KGHSY and CDR2 FQNENV. CDR3 length: 16 amino acids. The chain's CDR3 is CASSPPGTGLSYGYTF. The CDR3 DNA reads TGTGCCAGCAGCCCTCCAGGGACAGGACTATCCTATGGCTACACCTTC. Combining the CDR3 with reference TRBV16 and TRBJ1-2 gives the whole variable domain GEEVAQTPKHLVRGEGQKAKLYCAPIKGHSYVFWYQQVLKNEFKFLISFQNENVFDETGMPKERFSAKCLPNSPCSLEIQATKLEDSAVYFCASSPPGTGLSYGYTFGSGTRLTVV.

This clone has a handful of counts. V gene TRBV9 combines with J gene TRBJ2-5, with 7 bases aligning to TRBD1. The germline CDR1 and CDR2 sequences are SGDLS and YYNGEE. J gave up 4 bases and V 4 bases, and 10 bases lay outside the gene matches. The CDR3 is made up of 15 amino acids. The CDR3 DNA reads TGTGCCAGCAGCACAGGGACAGCCAAGGGAGAGACCCAGTACTTC. This sequence encodes CASSTGTAKGETQYF.

The chain has TRBV5-1 and TRBJ1-5, with D unclear. Trimming left V 7 bases short and J 0 bases short, with 8 bases between. Germline loops: CDR1 SGHRS, CDR2 YFSETQ. This CDR3 spans 13 amino acids. CDR3 in DNA: TGCGCCAGCTCACTAGCTAGCAATCAGCCCCAGCATTTT. Translated, it gives CASSLASNQPQHF. The whole variable domain, remainder taken from reference TRBV5-1 and TRBJ1-5, is KAGVTQTPRYLIKTRGQQVTLSCSPISGHRSVSWYQQTPGQGLQFLFEYFSETQRNKGNFPGRFSGRQFSNSRSEMNVSTLELGDSALYLCASSLASNQPQHFGDGTRLSIL.

Here the CDR3 DNA reads TGTGCCAGCAGCCCAATCCGGGGTGATGCTGGCTACACCTTC. Encoded protein: CASSPIRGDAGYTF. The J gene is TRBJ1-2, the V gene TRBV5-6; no reliable D call. CDR3 size: 14 residues. Germline V CDR1 and CDR2: SGHDT, YYEEEE. The V and J ends lost 4 bases and 7 bases respectively, with 17 bases between them. Full variable domain (remainder filled in from reference TRBV5-6 and TRBJ1-2): DAGVTQSPTHLIKTRGQQVTLRCSPKSGHDTVSWYQQALGQGPQFIFQYYEEEERQRGNFPDRFSGHQFPNYSSELNVNALLLGDSALYLCASSPIRGDAGYTFGSGTRLTVV.

This clone was picked up a small number of times. This chain joins TRBV7-2 and TRBJ1-2; maybe TRBD1 (6 bases). This CDR3 is built from 14 residues. In germline, CDR1 is SGHTA, CDR2 FQGNSA. V was cut by 0 bases and J by 7 bases, with 12 bases left in between. CDR3 protein: CASSLAGHPPGYTF. CDR3 coding DNA: TGTGCCAGCAGCTTAGCGGGACACCCGCCTGGCTACACCTTC.

The chain has TRBV9 and TRBJ1-2, with D perhaps TRBD1 (5 bases). Germline loops: CDR1 SGDLS, CDR2 YYNGEE. This CDR3 spans 13 amino acids. The ends were cut back, 4 bases at V and 4 bases at J, with 11 bases in the middle. The CDR3: CASSPGGIYGYTF. The CDR3 nucleotides read TGTGCCAGCAGCCCCGGGGGGATCTATGGCTACACCTTC.

This clone was detected only a few times. CDR3 nucleotides: TGTGCCAGCAGTTACTCGGAGGCGGGGAACTATGGCTACACCTTC. Protein sequence: CASSYSEAGNYGYTF. The chain employs TRBV6-5 and TRBJ1-2; D is ambiguous. This CDR3 contains 15 residues. Germline CDR1 and CDR2: MNHEY and SVGAGI. Trimming removed 0 bases from V and 2 bases from J, with 10 bases in between.

This clone occurred a few times. The chain uses TRBV7-2 and TRBJ2-3; D unresolved. This CDR3 has 15 amino acids. Germline V gene sequence: CDR1 SGHTA, CDR2 FQGNSA. V lost 0 bases to trimming and J lost 4 bases, with 11 bases between them. CDR3 sequence reads: CASSLAGPRADTQYF. The CDR3 DNA is TGTGCCAGCAGCTTAGCGGGCCCACGGGCAGATACGCAGTATTTT.

The chain employs TRBV6-1 and TRBJ2-5, with TRBD1 matching over 8 bases. Germline V gene data show CDR1 as MNHNS and CDR2 as SASEGT. V was clipped by 1 base and J by 3 bases; unmatched bases: 4. The CDR3 covers 15 residues. CDR3 sequence: CASSEGDRWKETQYF. CDR3 DNA sequence: TGTGCCAGCAGTGAAGGGGACAGGTGGAAAGAGACCCAGTACTTC.

In this sample, this clone turned up a few times. This chain joins TRBV5-6 and TRBJ2-3; 7 positions match TRBD1. The CDR3 loop spans 14 amino acids. Trimming took 1 base from V and 3 from J; bases not matched to a gene: 2. Germline loops: CDR1 SGHDT, CDR2 YYEEEE. The CDR3 loop is CASSLKGATDTQYF. In DNA form, the CDR3 reads TGTGCCAGCAGCTTGAAGGGGGCAACAGATACGCAGTATTTT.

The table lists this clone with a few counts. This chain connects TRBV10-1 to TRBJ2-6; 7 bases fit TRBD1. Trimming at V came to 2 bases and at J to 1 base, leaving 2 bases not matched to a gene. CDR3 length equals 16 residues. Germline CDR1 reads WNHNN; CDR2 reads SYGVQD (reference sequence). The CDR3 loop is CASSEGTASGANVLTF. DNA of the CDR3: TGCGCCAGCAGTGAGGGGACAGCTTCTGGGGCCAACGTCCTGACTTTC.

This clone came up a few times. The sample contains more than one DNA sequence encoding this CDR3. This chain connects TRBV4-3 to TRBJ1-5; maybe TRBD1 (5 bases). Deletions cut 1 base from V and 2 bases from J, with 9 bases between. Germline CDR1 reads LGHNA; CDR2 reads YSLEER. The CDR3 sequence is 15 residues long. This CDR3 reads CASSQGRGRNQPQHF. The CDR3, as DNA: TGCGCCAGCAGCCAAGGGAGGGGACGCAATCAGCCCCAGCATTTT.

In this sample, this clone turned up a few times. The chain joins TRBV14 to TRBJ1-1, with 9 bases identical to TRBD1. This CDR3 is 16 amino acids long. The ends lost 2 bases at V and 3 bases at J; junction bases unmatched: 7. In germline, CDR1 is SGHDN, CDR2 FVKESK. CDR3 in DNA: TGTGCCAGCAGCCAAACCCTTTGGGACAGGGACACTGAAGCTTTCTTT. It specifies CASSQTLWDRDTEAFF.

In this sample, this clone turned up a few times. The chain uses TRBV29-1 and TRBJ1-4; perhaps TRBD1 as D (5 bases). The CDR3 has 12 residues. The V and J ends lost 5 bases and 7 bases respectively, with 11 bases between them. Germline CDR1 and CDR2: SQVTM and ANQGSEA. The CDR3 sequence: CSVLGGSEKLFF. In DNA form, the CDR3 reads TGCAGCGTTCTCGGGGGGAGTGAAAAACTGTTTTTT.

This clone was detected a few times. This chain uses TRBV19 with TRBJ1-2; D might be TRBD1 (5 bases). CDR1 and CDR2 from the germline V gene are LNHDA and SQIVND (reference sequence). Trimming removed 6 bases at V and 4 bases at J, with 12 bases between. The CDR3 totals 13 residues. The CDR3 here is CASSEEGTYGYTF. CDR3 nucleotide sequence: TGTGCCAGTAGCGAGGAGGGGACCTATGGCTACACCTTC.

This clone came up a few times. The genes are TRBV6-6 and TRBJ1-5; no clear D. The V end lost 2 bases, the J end lost 1 base, and 6 bases lay between the germline ends. This CDR3 is 14 amino acids long. Per germline, CDR1 MNHNY and CDR2 SVGAGI (reference sequence). The CDR3 sequence is CASSYGRSNQPQHF. DNA of the CDR3: TGTGCCAGCAGTTACGGGCGGAGCAATCAGCCCCAGCATTTT.